These T cell receptor beta chains were read from a single sample in a study of T cell repertoires in cytomegalovirus infection. Their target antigens are unknown. TCRdb called the reads again in MiXCR, with one record for every CDR3 protein. The sample holds 70,000 to 95,000 distinct CDR3 sequences; over 25% are singletons and the top ten take approximately 71%. Here the sequenced sample was CD8+ T cells from cultured PBMCs, taken from culture after CMV antigen stimulation. All receptors derive from a human donor in good health (CMV status not recorded). Some clones in this sample may be carry-over from other donors' samples. Both conserved end residues are part of each CDR3. D genes are given only for firm matches. Some rows mark clone size as missing; the rest say once, few, many or name a class of expanded clone.

j_gene: TRBJ1-1; d_gene: NA; abundance: few; v_gene: TRBV4-1; CDR3nt: TGCGCCAGCAGCCAAGATGGGGCAGGGGCGACTGAAGCTTTCTTT; CDR3aa: CASSQDGAGATEAFF
j_gene: TRBJ2-1; d_gene: TRBD1; abundance: few; v_gene: TRBV7-6; CDR3nt: TGTGCCAGCAGCTCACGACGGACAGGGGACAATGAGCAGTTCTTC; CDR3aa: CASSSRRTGDNEQFF
j_gene: TRBJ1-2; d_gene: NA; abundance: NA; v_gene: TRBV4-1; CDR3nt: TGTGCCAGCAGCCAAGATCTAGTCAGTCGGAGAACCTATGGCTACACCTTC; CDR3aa: CASSQDLVSRRTYGYTF
j_gene: TRBJ2-7; d_gene: NA; abundance: NA; v_gene: TRBV11-1; CDR3nt: TGTGCCAGCAGCGGAACAAGGGACTCCTACGAGCAGTACTTC; CDR3aa: CASSGTRDSYEQYF
j_gene: TRBJ2-4; d_gene: NA; abundance: few; v_gene: TRBV2; CDR3nt: TGTGCCAGCAGTGAACCGGGGGACCCGACCGGGCTAGCCAAAAACATTCAGTACTTC; CDR3aa: CASSEPGDPTGLAKNIQYF
j_gene: TRBJ1-6; d_gene: NA; abundance: NA; v_gene: TRBV25-1; CDR3nt: TGTGCCAGCAGTGAATATGAGGGAAGGACGGCAAATTCACCCCTCCACTTT; CDR3aa: CASSEYEGRTANSPLHF
j_gene: TRBJ2-5; d_gene: TRBD2; abundance: few; v_gene: TRBV12-3/TRBV12-4; CDR3nt: TGTGCCAGCAGTCCAGGAGGTAGCGGGGGTGAGACCCAGTACTTC; CDR3aa: CASSPGGSGGETQYF
j_gene: TRBJ2-1; d_gene: NA; abundance: few; v_gene: TRBV15; CDR3nt: TGTGCCACCAGCAGAAGTCCGGGCTCCATGGAGCAGTTCTTC; CDR3aa: CATSRSPGSMEQFF
j_gene: TRBJ2-2; d_gene: NA; abundance: few; v_gene: TRBV12-3/TRBV12-4; CDR3nt: TGTGCCAGCAGTTTTGGACAGTTAACCGGGGAGCTGTTTTTT; CDR3aa: CASSFGQLTGELFF
j_gene: TRBJ2-3; d_gene: NA; abundance: NA; v_gene: TRBV13; CDR3nt: TGTGCCACCCTGGGTGGGGTAACGCAGTATTTT; CDR3aa: CATLGGVTQYF
j_gene: TRBJ2-1; d_gene: TRBD2; abundance: NA; v_gene: TRBV7-2; CDR3nt: TGTGCCAGCAGCGTTGGCGGGGGGGCTGGTGAGCAGTTCTTC; CDR3aa: CASSVGGGAGEQFF
j_gene: TRBJ1-1; d_gene: NA; abundance: NA; v_gene: TRBV19; CDR3nt: TGTGCCTGCCGAGGGGGTACTGAAGCTTTCTTT; CDR3aa: CACRGGTEAFF
j_gene: TRBJ1-1; d_gene: NA; abundance: few; v_gene: TRBV6-2/TRBV6-3; CDR3nt: TGTGCCAGCAGTTACTCTCCAGGGAGAACTGAAGCTTTCTTT; CDR3aa: CASSYSPGRTEAFF
j_gene: TRBJ2-7; d_gene: NA; abundance: NA; v_gene: TRBV28; CDR3nt: TGTGCCACCCTGATGCTCAGCTCCTACGAGCAGTACTTC; CDR3aa: CATLMLSSYEQYF
j_gene: TRBJ2-7; d_gene: TRBD1; abundance: NA; v_gene: TRBV14; CDR3nt: TGTGCCAGTTCGGGGGACAGGGGCCACGAGCAGTACTTC; CDR3aa: CASSGDRGHEQYF
j_gene: TRBJ2-7; d_gene: NA; abundance: once; v_gene: TRBV5-6; CDR3nt: TGTGCCAGCAGATCCGGGGGCAGCTACGAGCAGTACTTC; CDR3aa: CASRSGGSYEQYF
j_gene: TRBJ1-1; d_gene: NA; abundance: NA; v_gene: TRBV7-9; CDR3nt: TGTGCCAGCGGCGCCAACAGGAACACTGAAGCTTTCTTT; CDR3aa: CASGANRNTEAFF
j_gene: TRBJ1-4; d_gene: NA; abundance: few; v_gene: TRBV7-9; CDR3nt: TGTGCCAGCAGCTTGACGGCAACTAATGAAAAACTGTTTTTT; CDR3aa: CASSLTATNEKLFF
j_gene: TRBJ2-7; d_gene: TRBD1; abundance: few; v_gene: TRBV6-1; CDR3nt: TGTGCCAGCAGGATGACAGGGAACACCTACGAGCAGTACTTC; CDR3aa: CASRMTGNTYEQYF
j_gene: TRBJ1-2; d_gene: TRBD1; abundance: NA; v_gene: TRBV2; CDR3nt: TGTGCCAGCAGTCAGTCCGGGACAGCCTATGGCTACACCTTC; CDR3aa: CASSQSGTAYGYTF
j_gene: TRBJ1-4; d_gene: NA; abundance: few; v_gene: TRBV4-1; CDR3nt: TGCGCCAGCAGCCAAGGACAGCCTAATGAAAAACTGTTTTTT; CDR3aa: CASSQGQPNEKLFF
j_gene: TRBJ2-5; d_gene: NA; abundance: many; v_gene: TRBV12-3/TRBV12-4; CDR3nt: TGTGCCAGCAGTCAAGAGACCCAGTACTTC; CDR3aa: CASSQETQYF